These 4 T cell receptor beta chains originate from one sample sequenced in a study of T cells after yellow fever vaccination (dated by TCRdb to the late 2010s). Taken with the paper, the label for treatment or condition translates to: live attenuated yellow fever vaccine strain. The protocol used for the library was 5' RACE. Instrument used: Illumina HiSeq 2500. TCRdb reran the public reads through fastp at Q25 and MiXCR, keeping productive beta chains. Each CDR3 protein gets just one entry, which takes the most common genes and DNA from the rows behind it. The sample table holds hundreds of thousands of distinct CDR3 sequences, of which 21% were seen once. The top ten clonotypes cover roughly 16% of the sample. The specimen was PBMCs, collected approximately 22 days after the first yellow fever vaccination. These receptors were obtained from a man aged 18-30 years who received the YFV17D yellow fever vaccine.

The chain carries TRBV4-1 and TRBJ1-6, with TRBD1 matching 9 bases. The CDR3 is made up of 15 amino acids. Germline V CDR1 and CDR2: MGHRA, YSYEKL. J lost 10 bases, V lost 3 bases, and 7 bases had no gene match. The chain's CDR3 is CASSHPQGAQSPLHF. The CDR3 bases are TGCGCCAGCAGCCACCCACAGGGGGCTCAATCACCCCTCCACTTT.

CDR3 region: CSARDPQAVLNSPLHF. CDR3 coding DNA: TGCAGTGCTAGAGACCCCCAGGCCGTCCTTAATTCACCCCTCCACTTT. V and J are TRBV20-1 and TRBJ1-6; D call uncertain. The CDR3 is 16 amino acids. Trimming took off 0 bases at V and 6 bases at J, with 15 bases between the two ends. CDR1 is DFQATT, CDR2 SNEGSKA, per germline (reference sequence).

This clonotype was observed at least ten times. This chain links TRBV7-9 with TRBJ2-5; either TRBD1 or TRBD2 may fit D (5 bases each). Germline V gene sequence: CDR1 SEHNR, CDR2 FQNEAQ (reference sequence). V was pared by 5 bases and J by 13 bases, with 17 bases between. The CDR3 has 12 amino acids. The CDR3 DNA is TGTGCCAGCAGCCAGATTCCGGGACCTCCGTACTTC. This codes for CASSQIPGPPYF.

The CDR3 sequence: CASSLLGIGELFF. The CDR3 DNA reads as TGTGCCAGCAGTTTACTGGGAATCGGGGAGCTGTTTTTT. This sequence joins TRBV12-3 or TRBV12-4 and TRBJ2-2; no clear D gene. The CDR3 covers 13 residues. With 2 bases removed from V and 7 bases from J, the gap between germline ends came to 8 bases.